The 31 T cell receptor beta chains reported below all come from one sample, sequenced in a study of blood T cell repertoires in COVID-19. Repertoires were generated with immunoSEQ multiplex PCR, while TCRdb's copy carries only in-frame clones and drops some. The sample consists of roughly 180,000 clones, 82% of them appearing once. The sample taken for sequencing was PBMCs or T cells enriched from blood (not recorded which). These receptors came from a man aged 60 to 69 who had recovered from COVID-19.

V and J are TRBV27 and TRBJ1-4; TRBD1 agrees at 9 bases. Germline V CDR1 and CDR2: MNHEY, SMNVEV (reference sequence). Losses at the gene ends were 4 bases for V and 9 bases for J; bases not matched to a gene: 3. This CDR3 has 13 amino acids. The CDR3 nucleotides are TGTGCCAGCAGTTCCGGGACAGGGAAAAAACTGTTTTTT. It translates to CASSSGTGKKLFF. The variable domain in full, completed from reference TRBV27 and TRBJ1-4, reads EAQVTQNPRYLITVTGKKLTVTCSQNMNHEYMSWYRQDPGLGLRQIYYSMNVEVTDKGDVPEGYKVSRKEKRNFPLILESPSPNQTSLYFCASSSGTGKKLFFGSGTQLSVL.

The chain couples TRBV19 to TRBJ2-5; D possibly corresponds to TRBD1 (6 bases). This CDR3 spans 14 amino acids. The germline V and J ends were trimmed by 4 bases and 2 bases, with 11 bases remaining between them. The germline V gene encodes CDR1 LNHDA and CDR2 SQIVND (reference sequence). The CDR3 DNA sequence: TGTGCCAGTAGTACCCGAGGACAGCAAGAGACCCAGTACTTC. Its translation is CASSTRGQQETQYF.

V gene TRBV6-1 combines with J gene TRBJ1-5; weak D call: TRBD1 (5 bases). Per the germline V gene, CDR1 is MNHNS and CDR2 is SASEGT. V dropped 2 bases and J dropped 4 bases, with 6 bases sitting between them. The CDR3 is made up of 13 amino acids. In DNA, the CDR3 is TGTGCCAGCAGTGAAAAGGGGAATCAGCCCCAGCATTTT. It codes for CASSEKGNQPQHF.

The rearrangement joins TRBV3-1 (or the pseudogene TRBV3-2) to TRBJ2-7, with 7 bases that match TRBD1. CDR3 length: 16 amino acids. The J segment lost 6 bases and the V segment lost 0 bases, leaving 11 bases of the junction unmatched. Germline values: CDR1 LGHDT, CDR2 YNNKEL (reference sequence). CDR3 sequence (DNA): TGTGCCAGCAGCCAAGACAGGGGGAACTTCGATGGCGAGCAGTACTTC. It is translated as CASSQDRGNFDGEQYF.

The DNA for the CDR3 is TGTGCCAGCAGCGGGGGCCGCCAAGAGACCCAGTACTTC. Translating it yields CASSGGRQETQYF. J is TRBJ2-5 and V is TRBV19; 8 positions agree with TRBD2. In germline, CDR1 is LNHDA, CDR2 SQIVND (reference sequence). Trimming took 9 bases from V and 1 from J; bases not matched to a gene: 4. The CDR3 loop spans 13 amino acids.

This sequence joins TRBV7-6 and TRBJ1-3; no firm D call. The CDR3 is 15 residues long. Looked up from germline, CDR1 is SGHVS and CDR2 is FNYEAQ. The V end was cut by 1 base, the J end by 0 bases, with 7 bases between. The CDR3 here is CASSLVANSGNTIYF. CDR3 nucleotides: TGTGCCAGCAGCTTAGTTGCTAACTCTGGAAACACCATATATTTT.

This chain uses TRBV11-2 with TRBJ1-1, with 10 positions matching TRBD1. Germline CDR1 reads SGHAT; CDR2 reads FQNNGV. CDR3 size: 14 residues. The V segment lost 5 bases and the J segment 4 bases; nucleotides outside the gene matches: 4. CDR3 region: CASSRQGASTEAFF. As DNA, the CDR3 is TGTGCCAGCAGCCGACAGGGGGCATCCACTGAAGCTTTCTTT.

The chain uses TRBV2 and TRBJ2-6; maybe TRBD2 (5 bases). This CDR3 spans 16 amino acids. The germline gives CDR1 SNHLY, CDR2 FYNNEI. V dropped 7 bases and J dropped 4 bases, with 17 bases sitting between them. CDR3 in DNA: TGTGCCAGCATTGAGAGGGTTCCTCTGGGGGCCAACGTCCTGACTTTC. Translation gives CASIERVPLGANVLTF.

This chain uses TRBV4-1 with TRBJ2-5, with 7 bases fitting TRBD2. Germline V gene lookup returns CDR1 MGHRA and CDR2 YSYEKL. After removal of 4 bases from V and 5 bases from J, the junction contained 16 bases not matched to a gene. The CDR3 length is 17 residues. The CDR3, as DNA: TGCGCCAGCAGCCCCGGTCGGAGCGGGATTCCGGGGGAGACCCAGTACTTC. Its protein product is CASSPGRSGIPGETQYF.

The chain uses TRBV7-9 and TRBJ1-1, with 9 bases lining up with TRBD1. The junction had 9 bases not matched to a gene; V was cut back by 5 bases and J by 8 bases. The CDR3 totals 14 residues. Germline V gene lookup returns CDR1 SEHNR and CDR2 FQNEAQ (reference sequence). The DNA of the CDR3 is TGTGCCAGCAGCCCCTGGACAGGGGCTGAGGAAGCTTTCTTT. Its protein product is CASSPWTGAEEAFF.

DNA for the CDR3: TGTGCCAGCAGTTTATACAGCAATAATGAAAAACTGTTTTTT. This translates into CASSLYSNNEKLFF. This chain links TRBV28 with TRBJ1-4, with unresolved D. The CDR3 extends over 14 amino acids. Germline CDR1 is MDHEN and CDR2 is SYDVKM. The V end was cut by 1 base, the J end by 4 bases, with 7 bases between. The complete variable domain, with remaining parts taken from reference TRBV28 and TRBJ1-4, reads DVKVTQSSRYLVKRTGEKVFLECVQDMDHENMFWYRQDPGLGLRLIYFSYDVKMKEKGDIPEGYSVSREKKERFSLILESASTNQTSMYLCASSLYSNNEKLFFGSGTQLSVL.

This clone has just one count. In DNA form, the CDR3 reads TGTGCCAGCAGCCAAGATCCGGCTAGCGGGTTTTCCTACAATGAGCAGTTCTTC. It codes for CASSQDPASGFSYNEQFF. This chain connects TRBV4-2 to TRBJ2-1; 8 bases match TRBD2. The V and J ends lost 0 bases and 1 base, in that order; junction bases with no gene match: 8. Germline values: CDR1 LGHNA, CDR2 YNFKEQ. This CDR3 has 18 residues.

V is TRBV10-3 and J is TRBJ2-5; TRBD2 matches at 10 bases. The CDR3 extends over 17 amino acids. Germline V gene lookup returns CDR1 ENHRY and CDR2 SYGVKD. The V and J ends lost 3 bases and 2 bases, in that order; junction bases with no gene match: 9. CDR3 nucleotide sequence: TGTGCCATCAGTGAATTTGAGCGGGGGGGCGGACAAGAGACCCAGTACTTC. It translates to CAISEFERGGGQETQYF.

The rearrangement uses TRBV30 and TRBJ2-1; D might be TRBD2 (6 bases). Germline V gives CDR1 GTSNPN, CDR2 SVGIG (reference sequence). V lost 0 bases, J lost 4 bases, and 10 bases lay in between. CDR3 length: 14 residues. CDR3 bases: TGTGCCTGGAGTGTACTCGGGACTTACAATGAGCAGTTCTTC. Its protein product is CAWSVLGTYNEQFF.

The chain uses TRBV6-5 and TRBJ2-7; TRBD1 aligns across 11 bases. The CDR3 runs to 15 residues. Trimming removed 5 bases from V and 3 bases from J; junction bases left unmatched: 6. Germline CDR1 MNHEY, CDR2 SVGAGI. CDR3: CASSPPGTGGYEQYF. The DNA of the CDR3 is TGTGCCAGCAGTCCCCCCGGGACAGGGGGCTACGAGCAGTACTTC.

This sequence joins TRBV10-3 and TRBJ1-1, with 9 bases matching TRBD1. The V gene's germline CDR1 is ENHRY and CDR2 SYGVKD. After removal of 6 bases from V and 3 bases from J, the junction contained 2 bases not matched to a gene. This CDR3 comprises 13 residues. The CDR3, as DNA: TGTGCCATCAGGCGGACAGGGGACACTGAAGCTTTCTTT. Translation gives CAIRRTGDTEAFF.

The rearrangement uses TRBV7-8 and TRBJ2-5, with 7 bases identical to TRBD2. The V segment lost 4 bases and the J segment 5 bases; nucleotides outside the gene matches: 16. The CDR3 is made up of 17 amino acids. CDR1 is SGHVS and CDR2 is FQNEAQ in the germline V gene. CDR3 bases: TGTGCCAGCAGCTCCGCCCTGGGCGGGAGCGCCGGGGAGACCCAGTACTTC. This codes for CASSSALGGSAGETQYF. The entire variable domain, with the rest obtained from reference TRBV7-8 and TRBJ2-5, is as follows: GAGVSQSPRYKVAKRGQDVALRCDPISGHVSLFWYQQALGQGPEFLTYFQNEAQLDKSGLPSDRFFAERPEGSVSTLKIQRTQQEDSAVYLCASSSALGGSAGETQYFGPGTRLLVL.

This clone turned up a few times. The gene calls are TRBV5-6 and TRBJ2-7, with TRBD1 matching over 10 bases. V trimming: 5 bases; J trimming: 2 bases; junction bases outside the gene matches: 7. This CDR3 is built from 15 residues. The germline CDR1 and CDR2 sequences are SGHDT and YYEEEE. The CDR3 spells CASSPTGGKAYEQYF. The DNA of the CDR3 is TGTGCCAGCAGTCCGACAGGGGGCAAGGCCTACGAGCAGTACTTC.

The rearrangement uses TRBV25-1 and TRBJ1-4, with 8 bases identical to TRBD1. Germline trimming cut 6 bases from V and 8 bases from J; bases unmatched to any gene: 5. Looked up from germline, CDR1 is MGHDK and CDR2 is SYGVNS. The length of the CDR3 is 13 residues. Here the CDR3 DNA reads TGTGCCAGCAGGACAGGGGTGGAGGAAAAACTGTTTTTT. Its protein product is CASRTGVEEKLFF.

This chain's CDR3 is CASSIGDTTNVLTF. The CDR3 bases are TGTGCCAGTAGTATTGGGGACACCACCAACGTCCTGACTTTC. This chain joins TRBV19 and TRBJ2-6, with D perhaps matching TRBD1 (6 bases). The CDR3 contains 14 residues. Germline V gene data show CDR1 as LNHDA and CDR2 as SQIVND (reference sequence). V was pared by 3 bases and J by 8 bases, with 11 bases between.

CDR3 in DNA: TGTGCCAGCAGCTTAGTAGGAGACCCAAACACAGATACGCAGTATTTT. Translated, it gives CASSLVGDPNTDTQYF. The gene calls are TRBV11-2 and TRBJ2-3, with D unresolved. V lost 1 base, J lost 2 bases, and 13 bases lay in between. The CDR3 length is 16 residues. Germline V CDR1 and CDR2: SGHAT, FQNNGV.

This rearrangement joins TRBV11-2 to TRBJ2-1; D uncertain. CDR1 and CDR2 (germline): SGHAT, FQNNGV. V gave up 2 bases and J gave up 7 bases, with 6 bases separating them. This CDR3 spans 12 amino acids. The CDR3 bases are TGTGCCAGCAGCTTAAGCCCTAATGAGCAGTTCTTC. This gives the protein CASSLSPNEQFF.

CDR3 protein: CASSPRTSGAYNEQFF. The CDR3 DNA follows: TGTGCCAGCAGCCCACGGACTAGCGGGGCCTACAATGAGCAGTTCTTC. The chain has TRBV5-4 and TRBJ2-1; 12 bases are a match to TRBD2. CDR1 is SGHNT and CDR2 is YYREEE in the germline V gene (reference sequence). The CDR3 is 16 amino acids. Trimming took 4 bases from V and 2 from J; bases not matched to a gene: 4.

This rearrangement joins TRBV7-9 to TRBJ1-3; D is uncertain. Deletions cut 5 bases from V and 4 bases from J, with 6 bases between. The length of the CDR3 is 12 residues. In germline, CDR1 is SEHNR, CDR2 FQNEAQ (reference sequence). CDR3 DNA: TGTGCCAGCAGCCCACTCGGAAACACCATATATTTT. Its translation: CASSPLGNTIYF.

The chain has TRBV4-1 and TRBJ1-1, with unresolved D. The CDR3 covers 14 residues. Germline values: CDR1 MGHRA, CDR2 YSYEKL. V was trimmed by 3 bases and J by 3 bases, leaving 11 bases between them. The CDR3 protein is CASSHEIGDTEAFF. Here the CDR3 DNA reads TGCGCCAGCAGCCACGAAATAGGAGACACTGAAGCTTTCTTT.

The chain employs TRBV7-6 and TRBJ1-5; no firm D call. V was trimmed by 2 bases and J by 4 bases, leaving 12 bases between them. There are 15 residues in the CDR3. The V gene's germline CDR1 is SGHVS and CDR2 FNYEAQ. In DNA form, the CDR3 reads TGTGCCAGCAGCTTAATGGAGGGAGGGAATCAGCCCCAGCATTTT. Translation gives CASSLMEGGNQPQHF.

The chain joins TRBV6-5 to TRBJ1-4; D is ambiguous. Germline loops: CDR1 MNHEY, CDR2 SVGAGI. This CDR3 spans 14 amino acids. V lost 7 bases and J lost 8, with 17 bases in between. The CDR3 loop is CASKDTSIREKLFF. The CDR3 coding sequence is TGTGCCAGCAAAGATACCTCCATCCGGGAAAAACTGTTTTTT.

The chain couples TRBV28 to TRBJ2-1, with 10 positions matching TRBD1. Trimming removed 4 bases from V and 0 bases from J; junction bases left unmatched: 9. Germline CDR1 reads MDHEN; CDR2 reads SYDVKM. This CDR3 is 18 amino acids long. Here the CDR3 reads CASSSPGQGKSSYNEQFF. The CDR3, as DNA: TGTGCCAGCAGTTCACCGGGACAGGGGAAGAGCTCCTACAATGAGCAGTTCTTC.

V and J are TRBV2 and TRBJ1-6, with D perhaps TRBD1 (5 bases). V was cut by 10 bases and J by 5 bases, with 12 bases left in between. The CDR3 spans 13 residues. Germline-derived CDR1 and CDR2 are SNHLY and FYNNEI. The CDR3 DNA reads as TGTGCCACCCGAGACAGAGATAATTCACCCCTCCACTTT. Its translation is CATRDRDNSPLHF.

This chain joins TRBV29-1 and TRBJ1-2, with D hard to call. CDR1 SQVTM and CDR2 ANQGSEA come from the germline V gene. Between the trimmed V and J ends, which lost 6 bases and 0 bases, there was a span of 5 bases. The length of the CDR3 is 11 residues. This CDR3 reads CSVQTNYGYTF. The CDR3 nucleotides read TGCAGCGTACAGACTAACTATGGCTACACCTTC.

This chain links TRBV7-2 with TRBJ2-1; TRBD1 matches at 10 bases. The CDR3 has 16 amino acids. Per germline, CDR1 SGHTA and CDR2 FQGNSA. Trimming cost V 5 bases and J 1 base; bases outside gene matches: 5. The CDR3 sequence is CASSPRTGGSYNEQFF. CDR3 sequence (DNA): TGTGCCAGCAGCCCCAGGACAGGGGGATCCTACAATGAGCAGTTCTTC.